This TCR beta chain was sequenced for a study of OX40 agonist ivuxolimab in advanced cancers. Whole-study context: The mean age was 60 years, ranging from about 23 to 79, with 82.7% of participants male. Therapy given before enrollment (anti-PD-1, anti-PD-L1 or anti-CTLA-4) was allowed, and around 40% had some. Study outcomes and limitations: Among T cells, CD8+ cells averaged more expanded clones than CD4+ cells. The specificity for antigen of the expanded peripheral T cells was not determined.

The CDR3 sequence is 17 residues long. Trimming cost V 0 bases and J 0 bases, with 11 bases left between them. Germline V gene data show CDR1 as MDHEN and CDR2 as SYDVKM. Using immunoSEQ multiplex PCR, the repertoire was profiled, and TCRdb retains in-frame clones only, with some absent. The sample carries 60,000 to 80,000 clones, 89% recorded once. As to this clone: What it recognizes is unknown.

This receptor was obtained from an adult with an advanced solid tumor such as melanoma, head and neck, liver or kidney cancer. Sequencing was performed on CD4+ or CD8+ T cells sorted from blood, taken in a trial of the OX40 agonist ivuxolimab. The chain is built from TRBV28 and TRBJ2-2; D uncertain. This chain's CDR3 is CASSLWELGPNTGELFF. The CDR3 bases are TGTGCCAGCAGTTTATGGGAGCTGGGCCCGAACACCGGGGAGCTGTTTTTT.